The sequence of this T cell receptor (beta chain) was determined in a study of cytomegalovirus exposure and HLA in healthy donors. Notes on the study in general: HLA allele associations emerged for 16,951 TCR beta sequences in a later analysis, at 0.05 false discovery rate.

The PCR ran on 60 Vbeta and 13 Jbeta primers. Generated by immunoSEQ multiplex PCR, the TCRdb table keeps only in-frame clones and is missing some. Its listing shows around 120,000 clones. CDR1 SGHVS and CDR2 FQNEAQ come from the germline V gene. The CDR3 totals 15 residues. Trimming removed 4 bases at V and 3 bases at J, with 10 bases between. About this clone: Its antigen is as yet unknown.

The clonotype comes from a man aged 18 to 29 in good health and CMV-seronegative. Sequenced: PBMCs. The V call is TRBV7-8, the J call TRBJ1-6; tentatively, D is TRBD1 (5 bases). The CDR3 DNA reads as TGTGCCAGCAGCTCTTCGGGACTCTATAATTCACCCCTCCACTTT. Residues: CASSSSGLYNSPLHF.